The TCR beta chain under discussion was sequenced for a study of T cell responses to AZD1222 COVID-19 vaccine listed by TCRdb under 2021. With respect to the entire study: AZD1222 recipients with second doses at about 4 weeks or about 12 weeks were pooled, because spike-specific TCR depth and breadth did not differ between schedules. A total of 230 to 250 trial participants underwent TCR sequencing, of whom around 200 received two doses of AZD1222 and some 26 received two doses of the MenACWY control vaccine. Trial participants were enrolled by age into subgroups of 18-55, 56-69 and 70-plus years, and roughly 160, 29 and 62 TCR-sequenced participants, respectively, were included in these subgroups.

V loses 1 base, J loses 2 bases, and the germline ends lie 7 bases apart. From a lookup of the germline V gene, CDR1 and CDR2 are KGHSH and LQKENI. The CDR3 spans 14 residues, from the cysteine through the phenylalanine. Of all the DNA, just the CDR3 is kept, 42 bases in frame from base 1. Concerning this clone itself: No antigen is known for it. No much larger clone is present one base from it, and per-base qualities are unavailable.

What this sample's time point label stands for: baseline before first vaccination. The vaccinee samples were drawn from two UK trials, COV001 and COV002, one of which was a single-blind randomized controlled phase 2/3 trial testing AZD1222 (ChAdOx1 nCoV-19) in healthy adults. Trial participant PBMC samples were collected at day 0 and day 28 after the second dose for TCRbeta chain sequencing. Results the study describes overall, beyond this receptor: The whole spike protein was spanned by vaccine-associated CD4 TCRs, and dominant responses were seen in regions 160-218 and 743-854. Only six AZD1222 recipients were SARS-CoV-2 seropositive at baseline, limiting conclusions about previously exposed vaccinees. In the small 56-69-year group, the increase in depth fell short of significance, most likely because of low power. Epitopes outside the regions mutated in the B.1.351 and B.1.1.7 variants were reportedly recognized by nearly half of the unique spike-specific TCRs. Because no samples from the day 14 peak response were available, repertoires could be characterized only after the peak T cell response. Participants were mostly white British and included more females than males, and it was suggested by the authors that clonal diversity may have been underestimated. After two AZD1222 doses, both the breadth and the depth of spike-specific TCRs were significantly higher than at day 0 and than in MenACWY recipients.

The CDR3 regions of human TCRbeta chains were analyzed by immunosequencing. Concerning the study's data processing: TCRs in the repertoires were compared against a reference library of SARS-CoV-2-specific TCRs that had been generated with the MIRA antigen-specificity platform. Breadth was defined as the fraction of unique TCRs that were SARS-CoV-2-associated, and depth was defined as the fraction of total T cells that were SARS-CoV-2-associated. Using the MIRA data, each spike-specific TCR was assigned both to the spike region to which the TCR was reactive and to a CD4 or CD8 class. Log10-transformed breadth and depth values were compared by one-way ANOVA with Sidak's multiple comparisons tests. TCRdb's version of the immuneACCESS table is confined to in-frame rearrangements and falls short of the full clone set. An unresolved V gene accounts for under half of the shortfall where checked; the remainder is of unknown origin. V and J calls and clone size are as listed in that table; D and trimming were resolved from the DNA. For this sample there are about 120,000 clones; around 85% appear just once. Just under 9.5% of the sample lies in the top ten.

The sequence derives from an adult in good health. The source material was peripheral blood, sampled on day 0 of AZD1222 vaccination. The chain uses TRBV18 and TRBJ2-3, with no D gene named confidently. CDR3 region: CASSPLEPTDTQYF. The nucleotide sequence is TGTGCCAGCTCACCACTAGAACCCACAGATACGCAGTATTTT.